The 29 T cell receptor beta chains below come from one sample, sequenced in a study of read filtering for tumor transcriptome and immune sequencing. This library used approximately 0.4 ug RNA and molecular barcoded adaptors spanning alpha/delta and beta/gamma chains. From the reads, TCRdb called clonotypes with MiXCR, one entry per CDR3 protein. The repertoire has tens of thousands of distinct CDR3 sequences, under 25% of them found once; the top ten carry more than 9.5%. The sequencing sample was made of a population of CD138-negative cells sorted from bone marrow. The receptors shown here come from a donor aged 40 or older with multiple myeloma.

V and J are TRBV28 and TRBJ1-1; TRBD1 is a possible D gene (5 bases). V dropped 6 bases and J dropped 3 bases, with 11 bases sitting between them. The CDR3 loop spans 13 amino acids. CDR1 is MDHEN and CDR2 is SYDVKM in the germline V gene. CDR3: CASRGPGDTEAFF. The CDR3, as DNA: TGTGCCAGCAGAGGTCCGGGGGACACTGAAGCTTTCTTT.

This clonotype was counted between two and nine times. The chain links TRBV12-3 or TRBV12-4 to TRBJ1-3; 9 bases fit TRBD1. The CDR3 spans 14 residues. V was pared by 4 bases and J by 4 bases, with 2 bases of the junction left unmatched. Here the CDR3 reads CASSSQGAGNTIYF. Written as DNA, the CDR3 is TGTGCCAGCAGTTCACAGGGGGCAGGAAACACCATATATTTT.

In its sample, this clonotype was seen a few times. This is likely an artifact of a read error, given a far larger clone one base away. CDR3 loop: CASSLLGNYEQYF. The DNA of the CDR3 is TGTGCCAGCAGCTTGTTAGGCAACTACGAGCAGTACTTC. The chain uses TRBV5-1 and TRBJ2-7; no clear D. The germline V gene encodes CDR1 SGHRS and CDR2 YFSETQ. This CDR3 region has 13 residues. The complete variable domain, with remaining parts taken from reference TRBV5-1 and TRBJ2-7, reads KAGVTQTPRYLIKTRGQQVTLSCSPISGHRSVSWYQQTPGQGLQFLFEYFSETQRNKGNFPGRFSGRQFSNSRSEMNVSTLELGDSALYLCASSLLGNYEQYFGPGTRLTVT.

V and J are TRBV6-5 and TRBJ1-5; D not resolved. The V gene's germline CDR1 is MNHEY and CDR2 SVGAGI. The V gene lost 0 bases and the J gene lost 8 bases, with 8 bases spanning the gap. The CDR3 length is 13 residues. CDR3 nucleotides: TGTGCCAGCAGTTACTCGAAGGGAGAGCCCCAGCATTTT. Amino acids: CASSYSKGEPQHF.

This clonotype came up many times. The chain employs TRBV5-1 and TRBJ1-1, with D tentatively TRBD1 (6 bases). V lost 0 bases and J 5 bases, leaving 14 bases between the germline ends. This CDR3 is built from 15 residues. CDR1 is SGHRS and CDR2 is YFSETQ in the germline V gene. The chain's CDR3 is CASSLGMGGLTEAFF. As DNA, the CDR3 is TGCGCCAGCAGCTTGGGGATGGGGGGCTTGACTGAAGCTTTCTTT. The full variable domain, rest sourced from reference TRBV5-1 and TRBJ1-1, is KAGVTQTPRYLIKTRGQQVTLSCSPISGHRSVSWYQQTPGQGLQFLFEYFSETQRNKGNFPGRFSGRQFSNSRSEMNVSTLELGDSALYLCASSLGMGGLTEAFFGQGTRLTVV.

This clonotype was found many times. This sequence joins TRBV28 and TRBJ2-7, with 8 bases that match TRBD1. With 6 bases clipped from V and 2 bases from J, the junction kept 6 bases outside the gene matches. Germline loops: CDR1 MDHEN, CDR2 SYDVKM. This CDR3 has 14 amino acids. The CDR3 DNA reads TGTGCCAGCAGGACCGGGACAGGCACCTACGAGCAGTACTTC. This gives the protein CASRTGTGTYEQYF.

This clonotype has only one observation. A much larger clone is a single base away; this may be a read error. This chain joins TRBV7-2 and TRBJ2-2; D possibly matches TRBD1 or TRBD2 (6 bases each). V was clipped by 5 bases and J by 13 bases, with 20 bases between them. This CDR3 is built from 14 residues. Germline V gene lookup returns CDR1 SGHTA and CDR2 FQGNSA. CDR3 nucleotide sequence: TGTGCCAGCAGCCTCGCCCGGGGGCTCCAGGGGCTGTTTTTT. Its protein product is CASSLARGLQGLFF.

This clonotype was seen many times. The genes are TRBV6-1 and TRBJ2-7, with 7 positions matching TRBD2. Germline trimming cut 3 bases from V and 4 bases from J; bases unmatched to any gene: 3. This CDR3 spans 13 amino acids. The germline V gene has CDR1 MNHNS and CDR2 SASEGT. In DNA form, the CDR3 reads TGTGCCAGCAGTGAGGGAGGGCATTACGAGCAGTACTTC. Translation gives CASSEGGHYEQYF.

The J gene is TRBJ1-1, the V gene TRBV12-3 or TRBV12-4; D is uncertain. CDR3 length: 13 amino acids. Trimming removed 8 bases at V and 7 bases at J, with 17 bases between. CDR3 DNA sequence: TGTGCCAGCGGCCTCGGGGAGCTCATTGAAGCTTTCTTT. This codes for CASGLGELIEAFF.

Details on this clonotype: This may be a read error: a much more frequent sequence differs by one nucleotide. The gene calls are TRBV5-1 and TRBJ1-4; 7 nucleotides align to TRBD1. The CDR3 sequence is 16 residues long. Per germline, CDR1 SGHRS and CDR2 YFSETQ. CDR3 DNA sequence: TGCGCCAGCAGCAGGGACAGCCCCTCAACTAGTGAAAAACTGTTTTTT. Translating it yields CASSRDSPSTSEKLFF.

This rearrangement joins TRBV29-1 to TRBJ1-3; the match to TRBD1 covers 10 bases. With 4 bases clipped from V and 0 bases from J, the junction kept 0 bases outside the gene matches. The CDR3 is made up of 14 amino acids. Germline V CDR1 and CDR2: SQVTM, ANQGSEA. CDR3 residues: CSVGDRGSGNTIYF. In DNA form, the CDR3 reads TGCAGCGTTGGGGACAGGGGCTCTGGAAACACCATATATTTT.

This clonotype has at least ten counts. The gene calls are TRBV7-2 and TRBJ2-3; 11 nucleotides agree with TRBD2. The V gene end was trimmed by 3 bases and the J gene end by 5 bases; junction bases not matched to a gene: 4. Germline V gene sequence: CDR1 SGHTA, CDR2 FQGNSA. The CDR3 is 15 residues long. CDR3 loop: CASSLTSGIQDTQYF. CDR3 nucleotides: TGTGCCAGCAGCTTGACTAGCGGGATTCAAGATACGCAGTATTTT.

A few counts support this clonotype. The rearrangement links TRBV7-2 to TRBJ1-2; D is possibly TRBD1 (6 bases). The CDR3 contains 15 residues. Germline CDR1 SGHTA, CDR2 FQGNSA. V gave up 5 bases and J gave up 1 base, with 14 bases separating them. In nucleotides, the CDR3 is TGTGCCAGCAGCAGAACAGGGATGAGTAACTATGGCTACACCTTC. It translates to CASSRTGMSNYGYTF.

This clonotype was recorded many times. The rearrangement uses TRBV28 and TRBJ2-1, with TRBD2 matching 10 bases. Germline values: CDR1 MDHEN, CDR2 SYDVKM. Losses at the gene ends were 6 bases for V and 6 bases for J; bases not matched to a gene: 5. This CDR3 contains 14 residues. In DNA form, the CDR3 reads TGTGCCAGCAGGCTAGCGGGGGCTCGCAATGAGCAGTTCTTC. It yields the protein CASRLAGARNEQFF. The complete variable domain, with remaining parts taken from reference TRBV28 and TRBJ2-1, reads DVKVTQSSRYLVKRTGEKVFLECVQDMDHENMFWYRQDPGLGLRLIYFSYDVKMKEKGDIPEGYSVSREKKERFSLILESASTNQTSMYLCASRLAGARNEQFFGPGTRLTVL.

This clonotype was observed at least ten times. V and J are TRBV29-1 and TRBJ2-1; 7 bases are shared with TRBD1. Germline CDR1 and CDR2: SQVTM and ANQGSEA. V shed 0 bases and J 7 bases; nucleotides not matched to a gene: 9. The CDR3 sequence is 15 residues long. CDR3: CSVEEIVRTGNEQFF. CDR3 nucleotide sequence: TGCAGCGTTGAAGAAATTGTTAGGACAGGTAATGAGCAGTTCTTC.

The chain is built from TRBV5-1 and TRBJ1-1; D is perhaps TRBD1 (5 bases). V lost 0 bases to trimming and J lost 1 base, with 10 bases between them. Germline lookup yields CDR1 SGHRS and CDR2 YFSETQ. The CDR3 spans 15 residues. The CDR3 DNA reads as TGCGCCAGCAGCTTGGTTTGGGGGAAGAACACTGAAGCTTTCTTT. This gives the protein CASSLVWGKNTEAFF.

This clonotype was seen many times. J is TRBJ1-1 and V is TRBV28, with D hard to call. This CDR3 region has 11 residues. Trimming took off 7 bases at V and 4 bases at J, with 7 bases between the two ends. From germline, CDR1 is MDHEN and CDR2 SYDVKM. CDR3: CASITATEAFF. CDR3 DNA: TGTGCCAGCATCACAGCCACTGAAGCTTTCTTT.

This clonotype was observed many times. The chain has TRBV2 and TRBJ2-2; no firm D call. From germline, CDR1 is SNHLY and CDR2 FYNNEI. With 2 bases removed from V and 0 bases from J, the gap between germline ends came to 4 bases. This CDR3 has 14 amino acids. The CDR3 sequence is CASSETPNTGELFF. Here the CDR3 DNA reads TGTGCCAGCAGTGAAACCCCGAACACCGGGGAGCTGTTTTTT.

Many counts were recorded for this clonotype. The rearrangement uses TRBV12-3 or TRBV12-4 and TRBJ2-2; 11 bases match TRBD2. The CDR3 runs to 14 residues. V shed 6 bases, J shed 7 bases, and the junction held 4 bases outside the gene matches. The CDR3, as DNA: TGTGCCAGCAGGGAACTAGCGGGGGTCGGGGAGCTGTTTTTT. Protein sequence: CASRELAGVGELFF.

Ten or more counts support this clonotype. This rearrangement joins TRBV5-1 to TRBJ1-1; D not resolved. The V end lost 2 bases, the J end lost 1 base, and 3 bases lay between the germline ends. CDR1 SGHRS and CDR2 YFSETQ come from the germline V gene. The CDR3 consists of 12 residues. The CDR3 reads CASSFANTEAFF. The CDR3 region has the DNA TGCGCCAGCAGCTTCGCGAACACTGAAGCTTTCTTT.

At least ten counts were recorded for this clonotype. CDR3 sequence reads: CASSSLAYTDTQYF. In DNA, the CDR3 is TGTGCCAGCAGCTCCCTAGCGTACACAGATACGCAGTATTTT. The chain is built from TRBV7-2 and TRBJ2-3; D might be TRBD2 (6 bases). The length of the CDR3 is 14 residues. V was pared by 4 bases and J by 2 bases, with 10 bases between. Germline CDR1 reads SGHTA; CDR2 reads FQGNSA.

V gene TRBV5-1 combines with J gene TRBJ1-2; no definite D call. Trimming removed 5 bases from V and 3 bases from J, with 14 bases in between. The CDR3 sequence is 14 residues long. Looked up from germline, CDR1 is SGHRS and CDR2 is YFSETQ. CDR3 sequence reads: CASSSQGQDYGYTF. Written as DNA, the CDR3 is TGCGCCAGCAGTTCTCAAGGCCAAGACTATGGCTACACCTTC.

This clonotype was picked up many times. The V gene is TRBV5-1, the J gene TRBJ1-1, with D possibly matching TRBD1 (5 bases). Trimming took off 3 bases at V and 2 bases at J, with 11 bases between the two ends. The CDR3 has 14 amino acids. Germline CDR1 reads SGHRS; CDR2 reads YFSETQ. CDR3 amino acids: CASSSTAINTEAFF. In DNA, the CDR3 is TGCGCCAGCAGCTCGACAGCGATAAACACTGAAGCTTTCTTT.

In this sample, this clonotype turned up a few times. The chain recombines TRBV7-6 with TRBJ2-3; no firm D call. The CDR3 runs 15 residues. Per germline, CDR1 SGHVS and CDR2 FNYEAQ. The V and J ends lost 5 bases and 1 base respectively, with 13 bases between them. The CDR3 is CASSRTQEGTDTQYF. CDR3 in DNA: TGTGCCAGCAGCCGGACGCAAGAAGGCACAGATACGCAGTATTTT.

Regarding this clonotype: This sequence may be a read error, since a much larger clone differs from it by one base. The chain links TRBV7-2 to TRBJ2-3; tentative D call: TRBD2 (7 bases). This CDR3 region has 16 residues. CDR1 and CDR2 from the germline V gene are SGHTA and FQGNSA. Trimming removed 2 bases at V and 3 bases at J, with 15 bases between. The CDR3 reads CASSLTGGPPTDTQYF. Here the CDR3 DNA reads TGTGCCAGCAGCTTAACGGGGGGCCCACCGACAGATACGCAGTATTTT.

The chain recombines TRBV6-5 with TRBJ2-7; tentatively, D is TRBD1 or TRBD2 (5 bases each). The germline CDR1 and CDR2 sequences are MNHEY and SVGAGI. The length of the CDR3 is 14 residues. V shed 6 bases and J shed 7 bases, with 19 bases lying between them. The CDR3 nucleotides are TGTGCCAGCAGCACACTTGGGACCCCACGGGAGCAGTACTTC. This encodes CASSTLGTPREQYF.

This clonotype was detected ten times or more. V gene TRBV5-1 combines with J gene TRBJ1-2, with D perhaps matching TRBD1 (6 bases). Germline CDR1 and CDR2: SGHRS and YFSETQ. This CDR3 has 13 residues. V was cut by 0 bases and J by 3 bases, with 6 bases left in between. CDR3 DNA sequence: TGCGCCAGCAGCTTGGGACAGGACTATGGCTACACCTTC. Translating it yields CASSLGQDYGYTF. Complete variable domain (other parts from reference TRBV5-1 and TRBJ1-2): KAGVTQTPRYLIKTRGQQVTLSCSPISGHRSVSWYQQTPGQGLQFLFEYFSETQRNKGNFPGRFSGRQFSNSRSEMNVSTLELGDSALYLCASSLGQDYGYTFGSGTRLTVV.

The sample holds one count of this clonotype. With a much larger clone just one base away, this may be a read error. This sequence joins TRBV10-3 and TRBJ1-2, with a tentative D call TRBD1 (6 bases). CDR1 is ENHRY, CDR2 SYGVKD, per germline. The CDR3 consists of 14 residues. CDR3 amino acids: CATSESWSGEGYTF. For the CDR3, the DNA is TGTGCCACCAGTGAGTCTTGGTCAGGGGAAGGCTACACCTTC.

Details on this clonotype: A much larger clone lies a single base off, so this may be a read error. The genes are TRBV6-2 or TRBV6-3 and TRBJ2-7; 7 bases line up with TRBD2. The V and J ends lost 3 bases and 4 bases, in that order; junction bases with no gene match: 6. The CDR3 loop spans 14 amino acids. Per germline, CDR1 MNHEY and CDR2 SVGEGT. For the CDR3, the DNA is TGTGCCAGCAGTTATCTGGAGGGAGGGTACGAGCAGTACTTC. This encodes CASSYLEGGYEQYF.